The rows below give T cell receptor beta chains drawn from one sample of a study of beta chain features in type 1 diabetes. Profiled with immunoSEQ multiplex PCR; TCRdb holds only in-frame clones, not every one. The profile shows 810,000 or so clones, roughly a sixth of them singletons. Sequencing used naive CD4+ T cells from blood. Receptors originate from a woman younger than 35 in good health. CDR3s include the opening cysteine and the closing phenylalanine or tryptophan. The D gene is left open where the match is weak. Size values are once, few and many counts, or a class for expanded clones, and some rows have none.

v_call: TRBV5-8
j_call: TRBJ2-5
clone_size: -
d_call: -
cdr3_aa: CASSPVGRSQETQYF
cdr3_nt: TGTGCCAGCAGCCCGGTGGGCCGCAGCCAAGAGACCCAGTACTTC

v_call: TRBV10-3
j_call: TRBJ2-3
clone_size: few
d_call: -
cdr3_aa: CAISELDTQYF
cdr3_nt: TGTGCCATCAGTGAGCTAGATACGCAGTATTTT

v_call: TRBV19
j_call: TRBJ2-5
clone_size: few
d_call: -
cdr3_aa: CASSIDRAAGETQYF
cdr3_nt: TGTGCCAGTAGTATAGATAGGGCCGCGGGAGAGACCCAGTACTTC

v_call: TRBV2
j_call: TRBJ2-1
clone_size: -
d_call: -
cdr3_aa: CASSPFGEQFF
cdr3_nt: TGTGCCAGCAGCCCCTTCGGTGAGCAGTTCTTC

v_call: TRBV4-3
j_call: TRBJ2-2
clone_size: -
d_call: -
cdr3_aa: CASSQDPRRARTGELFF
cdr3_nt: TGCGCCAGCAGCCAAGATCCTCGGAGGGCTCGCACCGGGGAGCTGTTTTTT

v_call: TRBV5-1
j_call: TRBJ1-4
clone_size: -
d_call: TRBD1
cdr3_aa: CASSLGDRSGEKLFF
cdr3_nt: TGCGCCAGCAGCTTGGGGGACAGAAGTGGGGAAAAACTGTTTTTT

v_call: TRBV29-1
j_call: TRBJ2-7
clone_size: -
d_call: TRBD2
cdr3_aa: CSVVSWGVPSGKPYEQYF
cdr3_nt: TGCAGCGTTGTGTCCTGGGGGGTGCCTAGCGGAAAACCCTACGAGCAGTACTTC

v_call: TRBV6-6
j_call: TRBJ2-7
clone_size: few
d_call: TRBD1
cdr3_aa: CASGDRVTGDEQYF
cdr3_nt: TGTGCCAGCGGGGACAGGGTAACGGGTGACGAGCAGTACTTC

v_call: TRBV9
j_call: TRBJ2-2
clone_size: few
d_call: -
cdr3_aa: CASSVGQDRDTGELFF
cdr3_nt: TGTGCCAGCAGCGTAGGACAGGACCGGGACACCGGGGAGCTGTTTTTT

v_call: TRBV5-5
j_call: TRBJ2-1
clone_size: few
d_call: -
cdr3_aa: CASSLSWVDEQFF
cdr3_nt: TGTGCCAGCAGCTTGTCATGGGTCGATGAGCAGTTCTTC

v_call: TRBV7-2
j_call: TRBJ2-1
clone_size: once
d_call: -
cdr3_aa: CASSFLVYFYNEQFF
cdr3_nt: TGTGCCAGCAGCTTCCTAGTCTACTTTTACAATGAGCAGTTCTTC

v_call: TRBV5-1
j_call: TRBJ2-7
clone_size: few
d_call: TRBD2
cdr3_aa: CASSLAGFGYEQYF
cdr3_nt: TGCGCCAGCAGCCTAGCGGGATTCGGGTACGAGCAGTACTTC

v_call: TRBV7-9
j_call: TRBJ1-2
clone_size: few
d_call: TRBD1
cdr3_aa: CASSQPGTEYGYTF
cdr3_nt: TGTGCCAGCAGCCAACCCGGGACAGAGTATGGCTACACCTTC

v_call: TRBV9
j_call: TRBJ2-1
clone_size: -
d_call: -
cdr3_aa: CASSPRLTRTANEQFF
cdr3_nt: TGTGCCAGCAGCCCCCGCTTGACCCGGACAGCTAATGAGCAGTTCTTC

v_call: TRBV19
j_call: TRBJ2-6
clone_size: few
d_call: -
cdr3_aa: CASKSEISGANVLTF
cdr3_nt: TGTGCCAGTAAGTCAGAAATCTCTGGGGCCAACGTCCTGACTTTC

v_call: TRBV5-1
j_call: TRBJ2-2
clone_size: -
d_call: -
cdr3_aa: CASSLGPSGINTGELFF
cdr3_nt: TGCGCCAGCAGCTTGGGACCATCGGGGATAAACACCGGGGAGCTGTTTTTT

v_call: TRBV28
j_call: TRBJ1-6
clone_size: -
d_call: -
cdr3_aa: CAHTRRVGGSPLHF
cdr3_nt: TGTGCCCATACCCGCAGGGTCGGCGGGTCACCCCTCCACTTT

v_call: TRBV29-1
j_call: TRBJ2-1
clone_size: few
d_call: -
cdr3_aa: CSVAGQNEQFF
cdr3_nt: TGCAGCGTTGCTGGACAGAACGAGCAGTTCTTC

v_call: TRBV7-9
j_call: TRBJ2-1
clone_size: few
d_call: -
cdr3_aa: CASSFWGADNEQFF
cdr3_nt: TGTGCCAGCAGCTTCTGGGGGGCTGACAATGAGCAGTTCTTC

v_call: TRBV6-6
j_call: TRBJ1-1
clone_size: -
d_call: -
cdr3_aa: CASNPLGYTEAFF
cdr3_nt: TGTGCCAGCAATCCACTGGGCTACACTGAAGCTTTCTTT

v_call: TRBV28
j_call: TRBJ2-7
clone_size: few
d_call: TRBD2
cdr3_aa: CASSSGLAGAQYF
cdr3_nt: TGTGCCAGCAGTTCCGGACTAGCGGGAGCACAGTACTTC

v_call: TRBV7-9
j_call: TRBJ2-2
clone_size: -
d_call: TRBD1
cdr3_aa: CASSPTTGTVGELFF
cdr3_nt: TGTGCCAGCAGCCCAACCACAGGGACAGTCGGGGAGCTGTTTTTT

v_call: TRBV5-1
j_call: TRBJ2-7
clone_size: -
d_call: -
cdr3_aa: CASSLGGTYEQYF
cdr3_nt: TGCGCCAGCAGCTTAGGGGGTACCTACGAGCAGTACTTC

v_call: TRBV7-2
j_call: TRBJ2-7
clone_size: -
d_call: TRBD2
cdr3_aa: CASSLASGGIYEQYF
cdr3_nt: TGTGCCAGCAGCTTAGCTAGCGGGGGGATTTACGAGCAGTACTTC

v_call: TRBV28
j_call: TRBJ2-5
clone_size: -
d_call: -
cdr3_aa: CASSFFSTLQETQYF
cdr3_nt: TGTGCCAGCAGTTTCTTTAGCACCCTACAAGAGACCCAGTACTTC

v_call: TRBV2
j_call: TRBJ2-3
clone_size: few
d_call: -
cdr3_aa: CASSAWAVQMGQYF
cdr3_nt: TGTGCCAGCAGTGCTTGGGCTGTACAGATGGGGCAGTATTTT

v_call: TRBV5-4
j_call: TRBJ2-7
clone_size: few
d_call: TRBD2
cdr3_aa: CASSFRAGIDYEQYF
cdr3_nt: TGTGCCAGCAGCTTCCGAGCGGGAATAGACTACGAGCAGTACTTC

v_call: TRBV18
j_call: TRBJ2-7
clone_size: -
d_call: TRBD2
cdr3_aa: CASSRMGGRSEQYF
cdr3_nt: TGTGCCAGCTCCCGAATGGGGGGGAGATCCGAGCAGTACTTC

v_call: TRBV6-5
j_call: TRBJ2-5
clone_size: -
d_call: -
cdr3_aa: CASSPIQVLETQYF
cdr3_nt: TGTGCCAGCAGCCCTATACAGGTTCTTGAGACCCAGTACTTC

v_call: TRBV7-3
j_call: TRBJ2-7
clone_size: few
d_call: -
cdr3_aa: CASSVGPSYEQYF
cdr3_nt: TGTGCCAGCAGCGTAGGGCCATCCTACGAGCAGTACTTC

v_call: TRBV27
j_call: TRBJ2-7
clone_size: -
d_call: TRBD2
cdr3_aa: CASSSVKGGLAGRGLYEQYF
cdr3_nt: TGTGCCAGCAGTTCCGTAAAAGGTGGACTAGCGGGACGCGGGCTCTACGAGCAGTACTTC

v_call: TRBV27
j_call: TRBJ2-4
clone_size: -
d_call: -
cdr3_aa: CASSLEGNIQYF
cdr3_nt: TGTGCCAGCAGTTTGGAGGGTAACATTCAGTACTTC

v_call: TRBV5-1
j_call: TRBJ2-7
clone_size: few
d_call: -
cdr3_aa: CASSLVALGAGSYEQYF
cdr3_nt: TGCGCCAGCAGCTTGGTCGCCTTGGGAGCTGGTTCCTACGAGCAGTACTTC

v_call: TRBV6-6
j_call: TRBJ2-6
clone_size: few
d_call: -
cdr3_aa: CASSSPGRTGANVLTF
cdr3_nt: TGTGCCAGCAGTTCGCCGGGGAGGACTGGGGCCAACGTCCTGACTTTC